This TCR beta chain was sequenced for a study of blood T cells in healthy people across ages. With a J-beta primer mix and a sample-barcoded 5' primer, a second PCR ran about 7 to 12 cycles. TCRdb re-called the 5' RACE reads with MiXCR, one entry per CDR3 protein. The data contain over 950,000 distinct CDR3 sequences, around two fifths of them seen just once; the ten biggest clones take up less than 15%. Germline lookup yields CDR1 LNHDA and CDR2 SQIVND (reference sequence). The ends were cut back, 1 base at V and 0 bases at J, with 8 bases in the middle. The CDR3 length is 15 residues. The TCR comes from a man younger than 35 in good health. The chain combines TRBV19 with TRBJ2-3; D is unresolved. Source material: blood. CDR3 residues: CASSIAQTSTDTQYF. The DNA of the CDR3 is TGTGCCAGTAGTATAGCTCAGACAAGCACAGATACGCAGTATTTT. Based on the CDR3 plus reference TRBV19 and TRBJ2-3, the full variable domain is DGGITQSPKYLFRKEGQNVTLSCEQNLNHDAMYWYRQDPGQGLRLIYYSQIVNDFQKGDIAEGYSVSREKKESFPLTVTSAQKNPTAFYLCASSIAQTSTDTQYFGPGTRLTVL.